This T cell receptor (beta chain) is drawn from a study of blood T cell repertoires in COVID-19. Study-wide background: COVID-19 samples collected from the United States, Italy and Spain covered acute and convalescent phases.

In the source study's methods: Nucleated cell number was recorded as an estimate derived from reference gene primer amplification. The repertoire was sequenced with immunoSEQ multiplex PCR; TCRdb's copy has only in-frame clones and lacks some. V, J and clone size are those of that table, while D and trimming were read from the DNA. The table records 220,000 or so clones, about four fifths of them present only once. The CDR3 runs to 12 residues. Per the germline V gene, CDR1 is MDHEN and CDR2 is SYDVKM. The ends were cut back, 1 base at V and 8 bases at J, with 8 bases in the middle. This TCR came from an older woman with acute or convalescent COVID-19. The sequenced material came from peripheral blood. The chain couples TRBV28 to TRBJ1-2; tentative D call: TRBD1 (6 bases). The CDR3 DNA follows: TGTGCCAGCAGTTTATCACAGGGCGGCTACACCTTC. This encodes CASSLSQGGYTF.